This T cell receptor beta chain was captured by sequencing in a study of OX40 agonist ivuxolimab in advanced cancers. Study-level information: Patients were around 83% male with ages about 20 to 79, mean about 60.

The germline CDR1 and CDR2 sequences are MDHEN and SYDVKM. The CDR3 consists of 17 residues. The V end was cut by 2 bases, the J end by 2 bases, with 18 bases between. Data came from immunoSEQ multiplex PCR; TCRdb stores just in-frame clones and leaves some out. The sample lists some 71,000 clones, 65% to 85% occurring once. Findings and caveats of the study: Among T cells, CD8+ cells averaged more expanded clones than CD4+ cells. With doses of 0.1 to 3.0 mg/kg, CD4+ and CD8+ blood T cells had undergone clonal expansion by week 6.

To note about this clone: The antigen remains undetermined.

Autoimmune disease history or systemic immunosuppression disqualified patients. The rearrangement links TRBV28 to TRBJ2-5; D might be TRBD1 (6 bases). This sequence was found in an adult with an advanced solid tumor such as melanoma, head and neck, liver or kidney cancer. Sequencing used CD4+ or CD8+ T cells sorted from blood, obtained in a trial of the OX40 agonist ivuxolimab. The CDR3 sequence: CASSLIGGFGLQETQYF. For the CDR3, the DNA is TGTGCCAGCAGTTTAATTGGGGGCTTCGGTCTTCAAGAGACCCAGTACTTC.